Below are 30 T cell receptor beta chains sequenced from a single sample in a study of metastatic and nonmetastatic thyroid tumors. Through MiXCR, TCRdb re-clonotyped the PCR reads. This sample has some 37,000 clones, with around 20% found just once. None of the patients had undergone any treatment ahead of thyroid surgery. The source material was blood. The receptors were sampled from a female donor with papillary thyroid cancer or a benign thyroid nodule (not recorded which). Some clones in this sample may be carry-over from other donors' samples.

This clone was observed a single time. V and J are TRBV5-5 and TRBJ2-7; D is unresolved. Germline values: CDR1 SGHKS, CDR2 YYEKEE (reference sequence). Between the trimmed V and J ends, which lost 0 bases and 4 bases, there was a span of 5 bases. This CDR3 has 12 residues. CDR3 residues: CASSLGQYEQYF. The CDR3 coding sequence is TGTGCCAGCAGCTTGGGACAATACGAGCAGTACTTC.

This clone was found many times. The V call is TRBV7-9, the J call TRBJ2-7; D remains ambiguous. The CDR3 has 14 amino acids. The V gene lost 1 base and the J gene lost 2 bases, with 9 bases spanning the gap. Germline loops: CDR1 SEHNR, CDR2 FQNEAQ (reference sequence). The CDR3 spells CASSLGSTAYEQYF. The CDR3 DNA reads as TGTGCCAGCAGCTTAGGGTCTACAGCCTACGAGCAGTACTTC.

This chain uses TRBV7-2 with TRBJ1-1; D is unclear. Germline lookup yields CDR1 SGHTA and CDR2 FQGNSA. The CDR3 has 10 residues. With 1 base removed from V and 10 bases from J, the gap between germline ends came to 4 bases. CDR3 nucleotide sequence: TGTGCCAGCAGCTTAGGAGGAGCTTTCTTT. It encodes CASSLGGAFF.

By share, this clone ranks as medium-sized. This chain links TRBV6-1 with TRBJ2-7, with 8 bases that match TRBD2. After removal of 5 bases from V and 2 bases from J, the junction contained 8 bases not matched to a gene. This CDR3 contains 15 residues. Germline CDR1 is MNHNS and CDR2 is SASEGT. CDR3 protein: CASSLSSGLTYEQYF. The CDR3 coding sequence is TGTGCCAGCAGTCTTTCTAGCGGGCTTACCTACGAGCAGTACTTC.

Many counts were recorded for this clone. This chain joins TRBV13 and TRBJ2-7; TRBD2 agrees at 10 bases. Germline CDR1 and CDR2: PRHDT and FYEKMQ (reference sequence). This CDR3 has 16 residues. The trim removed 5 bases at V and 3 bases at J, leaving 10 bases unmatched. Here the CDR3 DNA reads TGTGCCAGCAGCCGAAGTCCGGGACTAGCGAACTACGAGCAGTACTTC. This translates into CASSRSPGLANYEQYF.

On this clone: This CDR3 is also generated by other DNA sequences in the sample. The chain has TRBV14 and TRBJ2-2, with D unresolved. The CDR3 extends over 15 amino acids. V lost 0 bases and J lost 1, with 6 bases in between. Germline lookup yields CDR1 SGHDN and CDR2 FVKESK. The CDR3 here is CASSQELGNTGELFF. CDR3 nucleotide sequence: TGTGCCAGCAGCCAAGAACTCGGGAACACCGGGGAGCTGTTTTTT.

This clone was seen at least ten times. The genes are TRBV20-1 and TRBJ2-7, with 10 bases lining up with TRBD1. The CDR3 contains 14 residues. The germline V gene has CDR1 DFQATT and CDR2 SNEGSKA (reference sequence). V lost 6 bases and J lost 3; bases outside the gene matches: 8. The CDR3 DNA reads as TGCAGTGCGCGACAGGGGGCAGGATTCTACGAGCAGTACTTC. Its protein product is CSARQGAGFYEQYF.

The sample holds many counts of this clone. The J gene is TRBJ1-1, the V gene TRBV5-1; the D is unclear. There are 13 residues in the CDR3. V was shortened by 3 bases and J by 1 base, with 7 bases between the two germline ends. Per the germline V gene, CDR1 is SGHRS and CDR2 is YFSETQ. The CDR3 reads CASSWNKNTEAFF. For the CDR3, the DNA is TGCGCCAGCAGCTGGAACAAGAACACTGAAGCTTTCTTT. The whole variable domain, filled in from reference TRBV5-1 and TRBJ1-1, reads KAGVTQTPRYLIKTRGQQVTLSCSPISGHRSVSWYQQTPGQGLQFLFEYFSETQRNKGNFPGRFSGRQFSNSRSEMNVSTLELGDSALYLCASSWNKNTEAFFGQGTRLTVV.

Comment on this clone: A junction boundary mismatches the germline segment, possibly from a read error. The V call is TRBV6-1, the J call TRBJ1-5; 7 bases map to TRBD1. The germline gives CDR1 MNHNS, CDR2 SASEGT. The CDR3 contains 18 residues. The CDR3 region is CASSEQRDRAISNQPLHF. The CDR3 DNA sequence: TGTGCCAGCAGTGAACAGCGGGACAGAGCAATTAGCAATCAGCCCCTGCATTTT.

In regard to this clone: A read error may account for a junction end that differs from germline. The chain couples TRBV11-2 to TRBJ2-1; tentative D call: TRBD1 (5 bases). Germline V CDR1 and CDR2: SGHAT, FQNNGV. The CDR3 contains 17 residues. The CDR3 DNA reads TGTGCCAGCATCTTAGATATGGGGCTACAGCTCTACAATGAGCAGTTCTTC. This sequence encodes CASILDMGLQLYNEQFF.

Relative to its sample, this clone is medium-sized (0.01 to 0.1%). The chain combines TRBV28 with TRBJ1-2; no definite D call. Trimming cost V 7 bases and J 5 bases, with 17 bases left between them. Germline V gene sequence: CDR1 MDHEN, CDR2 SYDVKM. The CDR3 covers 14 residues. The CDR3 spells CASTLFGPGYGYTF. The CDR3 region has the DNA TGTGCCAGCACCTTGTTCGGGCCAGGATATGGCTACACCTTC.

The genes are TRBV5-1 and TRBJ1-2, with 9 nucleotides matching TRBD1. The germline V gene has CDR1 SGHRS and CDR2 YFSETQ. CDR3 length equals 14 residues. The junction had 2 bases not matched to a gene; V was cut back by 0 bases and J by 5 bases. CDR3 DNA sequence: TGCGCCAGCAGCTTGGACAGGGGGCGTTATGGCTACACCTTC. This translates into CASSLDRGRYGYTF.

The CDR3 spells CASSGTGGLNNEQFF. CDR3 nucleotides: TGTGCCAGCAGCGGTACAGGGGGCTTAAACAATGAGCAGTTCTTC. The chain couples TRBV9 to TRBJ2-1, with 9 bases identical to TRBD1. With V trimmed by 3 bases and J by 5 bases, 6 bases remained unmatched. The CDR3 is 15 residues long. CDR1 and CDR2 (germline): SGDLS, YYNGEE. Supplemented by reference TRBV9 and TRBJ2-1, the full variable domain reads DSGVTQTPKHLITATGQRVTLRCSPRSGDLSVYWYQQSLDQGLQFLIQYYNGEERAKGNILERFSAQQFPDLHSELNLSSLELGDSALYFCASSGTGGLNNEQFFGPGTRLTVL.

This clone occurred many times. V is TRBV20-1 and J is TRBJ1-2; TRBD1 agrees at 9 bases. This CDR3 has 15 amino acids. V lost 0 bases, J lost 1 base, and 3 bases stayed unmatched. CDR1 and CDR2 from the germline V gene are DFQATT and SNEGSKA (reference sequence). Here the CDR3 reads CSARDQTGGNYGYTF. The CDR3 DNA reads TGCAGTGCTAGAGATCAGACAGGGGGTAACTATGGCTACACCTTC.

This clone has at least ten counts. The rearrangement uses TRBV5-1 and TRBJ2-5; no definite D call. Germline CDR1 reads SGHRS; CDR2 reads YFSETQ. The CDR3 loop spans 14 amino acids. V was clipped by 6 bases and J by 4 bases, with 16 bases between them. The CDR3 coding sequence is TGCGCCAGCACCATATTAAGCTTCGGAGAGACCCAGTACTTC. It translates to CASTILSFGETQYF.

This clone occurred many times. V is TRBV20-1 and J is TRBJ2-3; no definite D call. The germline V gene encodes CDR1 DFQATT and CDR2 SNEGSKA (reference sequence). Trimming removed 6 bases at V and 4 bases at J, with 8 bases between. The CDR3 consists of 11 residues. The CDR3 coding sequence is TGCAGTGCCCTTAAAGCAGATACGCAGTATTTT. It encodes CSALKADTQYF.

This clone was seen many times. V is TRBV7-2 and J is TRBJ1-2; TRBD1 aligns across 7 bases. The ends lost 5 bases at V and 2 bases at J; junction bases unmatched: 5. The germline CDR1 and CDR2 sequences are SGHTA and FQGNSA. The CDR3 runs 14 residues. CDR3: CASSPTGINYGYTF. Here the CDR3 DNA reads TGTGCCAGCAGCCCGACAGGGATAAACTATGGCTACACCTTC.

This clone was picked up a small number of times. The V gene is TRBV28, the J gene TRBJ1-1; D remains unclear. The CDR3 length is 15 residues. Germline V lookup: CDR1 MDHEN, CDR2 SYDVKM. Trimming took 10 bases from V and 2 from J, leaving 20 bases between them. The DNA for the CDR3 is TGTGCCACTTACCGGTACGGGTCCATTAACACTGAAGCTTTCTTT. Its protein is CATYRYGSINTEAFF.

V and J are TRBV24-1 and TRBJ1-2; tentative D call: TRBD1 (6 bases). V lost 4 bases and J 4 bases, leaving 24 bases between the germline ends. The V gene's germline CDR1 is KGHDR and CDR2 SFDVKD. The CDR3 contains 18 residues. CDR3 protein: CATSDSPPGTWGCYGYTF. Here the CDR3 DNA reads TGTGCCACCAGTGACTCGCCGCCCGGGACATGGGGCTGCTATGGCTACACCTTC.

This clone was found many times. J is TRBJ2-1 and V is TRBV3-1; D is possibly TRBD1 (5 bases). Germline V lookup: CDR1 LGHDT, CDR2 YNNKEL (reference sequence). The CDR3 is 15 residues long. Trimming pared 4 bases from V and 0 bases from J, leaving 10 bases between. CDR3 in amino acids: CASSRGGSSYNEQFF. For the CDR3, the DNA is TGTGCCAGCAGCCGGGGCGGTAGCTCCTACAATGAGCAGTTCTTC.

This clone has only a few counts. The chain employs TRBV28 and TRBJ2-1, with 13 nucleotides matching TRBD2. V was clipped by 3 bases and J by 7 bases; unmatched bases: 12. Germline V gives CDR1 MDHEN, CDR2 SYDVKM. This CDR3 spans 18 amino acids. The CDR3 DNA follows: TGTGCCAGCAGTTTGGAACTAGCGGGAGGGCCGGGCGTAAATGAGCAGTTCTTC. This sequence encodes CASSLELAGGPGVNEQFF.

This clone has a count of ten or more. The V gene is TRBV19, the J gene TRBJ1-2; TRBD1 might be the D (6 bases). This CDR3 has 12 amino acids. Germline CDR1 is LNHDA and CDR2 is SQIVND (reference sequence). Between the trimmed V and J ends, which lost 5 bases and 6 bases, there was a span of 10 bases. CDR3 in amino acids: CASSATGHGYTF. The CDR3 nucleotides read TGTGCCAGTAGTGCGACAGGTCATGGCTACACCTTC.

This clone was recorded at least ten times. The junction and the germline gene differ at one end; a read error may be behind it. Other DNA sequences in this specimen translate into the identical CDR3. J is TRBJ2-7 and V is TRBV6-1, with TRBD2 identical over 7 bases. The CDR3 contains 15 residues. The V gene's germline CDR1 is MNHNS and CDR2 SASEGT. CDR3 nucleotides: TGTGCCAGCAGTGAAGGGGGCGGGAGCTCCTACGAACAGTACTTC. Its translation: CASSEGGGSSYEQYF.

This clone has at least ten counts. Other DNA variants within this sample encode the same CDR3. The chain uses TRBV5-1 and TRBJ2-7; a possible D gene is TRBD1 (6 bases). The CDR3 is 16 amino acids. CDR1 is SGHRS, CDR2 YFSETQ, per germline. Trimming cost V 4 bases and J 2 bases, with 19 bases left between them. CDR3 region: CASSASPAQGTYEQYF. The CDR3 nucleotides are TGCGCCAGCAGCGCTAGCCCAGCACAGGGTACCTACGAGCAGTACTTC.

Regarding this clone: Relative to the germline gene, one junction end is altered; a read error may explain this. The CDR3 is CASRSTSGRVNTGDLFF. For the CDR3, the DNA is TGTGCCAGCAGATCTACTAGCGGGAGAGTGAACACCGGGGATCTGTTTTTT. This chain uses TRBV6-2 or TRBV6-3 with TRBJ2-2, with TRBD2 identical over 11 bases. The CDR3 has 17 residues. Per the germline V gene, CDR1 is MNHEY and CDR2 is SVGEGT.

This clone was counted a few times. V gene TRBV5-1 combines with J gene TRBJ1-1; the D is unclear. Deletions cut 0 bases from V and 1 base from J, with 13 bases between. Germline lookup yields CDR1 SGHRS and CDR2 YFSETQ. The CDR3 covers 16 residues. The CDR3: CASSLGPPTRNTEAFF. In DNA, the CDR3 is TGCGCCAGCAGCTTGGGGCCCCCAACGAGGAACACTGAAGCTTTCTTT.

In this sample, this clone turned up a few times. CDR3 in DNA: TGTGCCAGCATACAAACGAGGTGCGAGCAGTACTTC. Translation gives CASIQTRCEQYF. The chain joins TRBV6-1 to TRBJ2-7; D unresolved. CDR1 is MNHNS, CDR2 SASEGT, per germline. V was shortened by 7 bases and J by 6 bases, with 13 bases between the two germline ends. This CDR3 is built from 12 residues.

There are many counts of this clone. CDR3 protein: CASSGGLAGADTQYF. The CDR3 nucleotides read TGTGCCAGCAGTGGGGGACTAGCGGGGGCAGATACGCAGTATTTT. The rearrangement links TRBV6-1 to TRBJ2-3; 14 positions match TRBD2. The CDR3 has 15 residues. The germline V gene has CDR1 MNHNS and CDR2 SASEGT. V trimming: 4 bases; J trimming: 4 bases; junction bases outside the gene matches: 1.

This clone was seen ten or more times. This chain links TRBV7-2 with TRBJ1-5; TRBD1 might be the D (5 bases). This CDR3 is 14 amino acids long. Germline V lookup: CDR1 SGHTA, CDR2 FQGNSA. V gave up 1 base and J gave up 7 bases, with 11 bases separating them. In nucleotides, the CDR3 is TGTGCCAGCAGCTTAGTAGTGGGGGGACAGCCCCAGCATTTT. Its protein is CASSLVVGGQPQHF.

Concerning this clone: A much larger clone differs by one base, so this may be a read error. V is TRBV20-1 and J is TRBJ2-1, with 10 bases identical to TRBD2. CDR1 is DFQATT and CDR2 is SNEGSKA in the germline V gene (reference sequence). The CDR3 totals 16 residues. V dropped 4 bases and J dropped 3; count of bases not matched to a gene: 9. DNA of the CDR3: TGCAGTGCTAAGGGGACTAGCGTGATATTCTACAATGAGCAGTTCTTC. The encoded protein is CSAKGTSVIFYNEQFF.